The clone carrying this T cell receptor beta chain was counted between two and nine times. Its antigen is not known. Making TCR cDNA involved 5'RACE template switching, which added UMIs and a universal primer site. TCRdb fed the 5' RACE reads into MiXCR, producing one record per CDR3 protein. The sample has around 250,000 distinct CDR3 sequences, about 7% seen once. Germline loops: CDR1 DFQATT, CDR2 SNEGSKA (reference sequence). V was clipped by 0 bases and J by 6 bases; unmatched bases: 17. The CDR3 spans 20 residues. This sample was included in a study of T cells after yellow fever vaccination. Overall study context: With SMART-Seq v4 Ultra Low Input, the fractions containing low cell numbers were prepared. Study results and caveats: Contaminating bulk clonotypes could be abundant in FACS-sorted repertoires.

This specimen consisted of CD4+ T cells sorted from PBMCs, obtained 15 days after the yellow fever booster vaccination. This chain links TRBV20-1 with TRBJ2-6; TRBD1 matches at 10 bases. The receptor was isolated from a young man who received the YFV17D yellow fever vaccine. Written as DNA, the CDR3 is TGCAGTGCTAGAGATCCTGTGACAGGGGGCGTTGAGGGTTCGGCCAACGTCCTGACTTTC. Its translation: CSARDPVTGGVEGSANVLTF.